The 9 T cell receptor beta chains below all came from one sample that was sequenced in a study of cytomegalovirus exposure and HLA in healthy donors. Vbeta (60) and Jbeta (13) primers were used in the PCR. The protocol was immunoSEQ multiplex PCR, while the TCRdb copy is restricted to in-frame clones and leaves out a portion. The specimen's table records 150,000 or so clones. The sequenced material came from PBMCs. The receptors originated from a woman aged 45-65 years in good health and CMV-seronegative.

This chain joins TRBV1 and TRBJ1-6; the table names TRBD1, a call not compared with the DNA. TRBV1 represents a pseudogene. The CDR3 loop spans 15 amino acids. The CDR3 loop reads CTSSQDWGLNSPLHF. CDR3 in DNA: TGCACCAGCAGCCAAGATTGGGGGCTCAATTCACCCCTCCACTTT.

The chain has TRBV29-1 and TRBJ2-1, with 12 bases matching TRBD2. The V and J ends lost 5 bases and 7 bases, in that order; junction bases with no gene match: 12. Germline CDR1 SQVTM, CDR2 ANQGSEA. The CDR3 is 16 amino acids. CDR3 bases: TGCAGCGTTACCTCGACGACTAGCGGGAGTTCGAATGAGCAGTTCTTC. Amino acids: CSVTSTTSGSSNEQFF.

The chain recombines TRBV5-5 with TRBJ2-7, with a weak D call TRBD2 (5 bases). V was cut by 4 bases and J by 5 bases, with 16 bases left in between. In germline, CDR1 is SGHKS, CDR2 YYEKEE (reference sequence). The CDR3 runs to 14 residues. The CDR3 loop reads CASSPRVGWDEQYF. The CDR3 DNA follows: TGTGCCAGCAGCCCGAGGGTCGGGTGGGACGAGCAGTACTTC.

Turning to this clone: This same CDR3 is encoded by further DNA sequences in the sample. V usage is TRBV9 and J usage is TRBJ1-1, with D hard to call. This CDR3 has 13 amino acids. Trimming left V 3 bases short and J 2 bases short, with 8 bases between. The V gene's germline CDR1 is SGDLS and CDR2 YYNGEE. This CDR3 is CASSATGNTEAFF. As DNA, the CDR3 is TGTGCCAGCAGCGCGACGGGAAACACTGAAGCTTTCTTT.

The chain recombines TRBV2 with TRBJ1-5; no clear D gene. This CDR3 contains 14 residues. Per the germline V gene, CDR1 is SNHLY and CDR2 is FYNNEI. Trimming took off 7 bases at V and 7 bases at J, with 17 bases between the two ends. The CDR3 reads CASNLEASGQPQHF. The CDR3 nucleotides read TGTGCCAGCAACCTAGAAGCCTCGGGGCAGCCCCAGCATTTT.

The chain employs TRBV9 and TRBJ2-1; maybe TRBD2 (6 bases). The germline V gene encodes CDR1 SGDLS and CDR2 YYNGEE. This CDR3 comprises 14 residues. Trimming removed 3 bases from V and 4 bases from J, with 11 bases in between. The CDR3 protein is CASSGGVVYNEQFF. The CDR3 region has the DNA TGTGCCAGCAGCGGGGGGGTTGTGTACAATGAGCAGTTCTTC.

The rearrangement uses TRBV5-1 and TRBJ2-7; TRBD1 matches 7 bases. V trimming: 1 base; J trimming: 2 bases; junction bases outside the gene matches: 6. The CDR3 runs to 15 residues. Germline V gene sequence: CDR1 SGHRS, CDR2 YFSETQ. The CDR3 loop reads CASSLQLGGTYEQYF. Here the CDR3 DNA reads TGCGCCAGCAGCTTGCAGTTAGGGGGCACCTACGAGCAGTACTTC.

V is TRBV6-1 and J is TRBJ1-2; D call uncertain. The germline V and J ends were trimmed by 4 bases and 1 base, with 7 bases remaining between them. This CDR3 spans 13 amino acids. Germline loops: CDR1 MNHNS, CDR2 SASEGT. CDR3: CASSAGGNYGYTF. The CDR3 nucleotides read TGTGCCAGCAGTGCGGGAGGTAACTATGGCTACACCTTC.

The rearrangement links TRBV6-6 to TRBJ2-7, with unresolved D. Trimming took off 0 bases at V and 8 bases at J, with 8 bases between the two ends. Germline values: CDR1 MNHNY, CDR2 SVGAGI (reference sequence). This CDR3 contains 12 residues. For the CDR3, the DNA is TGTGCCAGCAGTTACTCCCAGTCTCAGCAGTACTTC. Protein sequence: CASSYSQSQQYF.